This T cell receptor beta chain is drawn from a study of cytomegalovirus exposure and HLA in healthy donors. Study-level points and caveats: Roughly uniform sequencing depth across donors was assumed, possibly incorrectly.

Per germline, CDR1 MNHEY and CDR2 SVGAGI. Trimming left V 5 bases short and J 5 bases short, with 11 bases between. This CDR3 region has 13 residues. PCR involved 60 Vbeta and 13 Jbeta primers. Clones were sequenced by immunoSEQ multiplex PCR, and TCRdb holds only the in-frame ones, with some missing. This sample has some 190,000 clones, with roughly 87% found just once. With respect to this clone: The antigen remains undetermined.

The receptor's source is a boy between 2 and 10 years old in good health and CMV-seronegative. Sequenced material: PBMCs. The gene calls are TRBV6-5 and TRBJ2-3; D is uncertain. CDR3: CASSDWLVDTQYF. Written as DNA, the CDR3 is TGTGCCAGCAGTGACTGGCTTGTAGATACGCAGTATTTT.